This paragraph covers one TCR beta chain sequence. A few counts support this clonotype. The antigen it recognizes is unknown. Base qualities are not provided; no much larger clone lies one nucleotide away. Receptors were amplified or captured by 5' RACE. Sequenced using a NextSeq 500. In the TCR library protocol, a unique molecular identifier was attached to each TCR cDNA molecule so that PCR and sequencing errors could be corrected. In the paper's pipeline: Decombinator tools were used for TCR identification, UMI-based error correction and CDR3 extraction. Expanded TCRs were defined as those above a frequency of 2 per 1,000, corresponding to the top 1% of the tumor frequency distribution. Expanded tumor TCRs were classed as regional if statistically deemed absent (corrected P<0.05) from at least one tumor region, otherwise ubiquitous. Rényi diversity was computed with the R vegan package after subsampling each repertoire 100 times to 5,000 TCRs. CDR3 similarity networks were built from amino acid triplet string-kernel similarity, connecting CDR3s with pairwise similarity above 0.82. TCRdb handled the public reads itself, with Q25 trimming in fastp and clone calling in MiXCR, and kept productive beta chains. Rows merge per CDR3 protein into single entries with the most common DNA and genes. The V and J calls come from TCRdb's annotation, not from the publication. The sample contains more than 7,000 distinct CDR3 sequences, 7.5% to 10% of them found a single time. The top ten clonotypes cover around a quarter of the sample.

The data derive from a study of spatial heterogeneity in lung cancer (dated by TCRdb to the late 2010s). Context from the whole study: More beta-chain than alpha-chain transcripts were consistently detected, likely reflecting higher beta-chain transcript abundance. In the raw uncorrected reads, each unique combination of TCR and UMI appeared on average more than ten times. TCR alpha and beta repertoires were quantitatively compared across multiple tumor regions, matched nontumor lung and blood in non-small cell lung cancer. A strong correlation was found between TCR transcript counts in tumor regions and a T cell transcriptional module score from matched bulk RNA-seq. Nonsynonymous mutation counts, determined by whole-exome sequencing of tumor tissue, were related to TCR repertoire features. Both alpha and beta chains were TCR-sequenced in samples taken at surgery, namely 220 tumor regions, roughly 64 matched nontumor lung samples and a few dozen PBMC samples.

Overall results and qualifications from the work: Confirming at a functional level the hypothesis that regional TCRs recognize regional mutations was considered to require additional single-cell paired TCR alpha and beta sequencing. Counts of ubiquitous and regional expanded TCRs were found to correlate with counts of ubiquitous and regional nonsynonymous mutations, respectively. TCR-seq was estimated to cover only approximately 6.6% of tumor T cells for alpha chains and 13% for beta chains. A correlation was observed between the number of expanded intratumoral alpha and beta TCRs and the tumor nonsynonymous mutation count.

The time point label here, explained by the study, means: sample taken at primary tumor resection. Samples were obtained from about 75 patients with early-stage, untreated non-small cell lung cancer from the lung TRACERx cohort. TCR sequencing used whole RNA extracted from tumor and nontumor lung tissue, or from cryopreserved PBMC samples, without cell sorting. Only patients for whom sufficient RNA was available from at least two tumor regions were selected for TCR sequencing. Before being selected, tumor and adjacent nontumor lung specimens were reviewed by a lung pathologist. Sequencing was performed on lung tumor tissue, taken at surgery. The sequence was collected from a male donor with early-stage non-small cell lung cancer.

In nucleotide form, the sequence is TGTGCCAGCAGTGAAGGCCCAGGAGGCCCGTATGGCTACACCTTC. This encodes CASSEGPGGPYGYTF. The chain is encoded by TRBV2 joined to TRBJ1-2, with the identity of the D gene unclear. V loses 1 base, J loses 5 bases, and the germline ends lie 14 bases apart. From a lookup of the germline V gene, CDR1 and CDR2 are SNHLY and FYNNEI. The CDR3 covers 15 residues, taking in both the cysteine and the phenylalanine. The read is trimmed to its CDR3 DNA, 45 bases read in frame from base 1.